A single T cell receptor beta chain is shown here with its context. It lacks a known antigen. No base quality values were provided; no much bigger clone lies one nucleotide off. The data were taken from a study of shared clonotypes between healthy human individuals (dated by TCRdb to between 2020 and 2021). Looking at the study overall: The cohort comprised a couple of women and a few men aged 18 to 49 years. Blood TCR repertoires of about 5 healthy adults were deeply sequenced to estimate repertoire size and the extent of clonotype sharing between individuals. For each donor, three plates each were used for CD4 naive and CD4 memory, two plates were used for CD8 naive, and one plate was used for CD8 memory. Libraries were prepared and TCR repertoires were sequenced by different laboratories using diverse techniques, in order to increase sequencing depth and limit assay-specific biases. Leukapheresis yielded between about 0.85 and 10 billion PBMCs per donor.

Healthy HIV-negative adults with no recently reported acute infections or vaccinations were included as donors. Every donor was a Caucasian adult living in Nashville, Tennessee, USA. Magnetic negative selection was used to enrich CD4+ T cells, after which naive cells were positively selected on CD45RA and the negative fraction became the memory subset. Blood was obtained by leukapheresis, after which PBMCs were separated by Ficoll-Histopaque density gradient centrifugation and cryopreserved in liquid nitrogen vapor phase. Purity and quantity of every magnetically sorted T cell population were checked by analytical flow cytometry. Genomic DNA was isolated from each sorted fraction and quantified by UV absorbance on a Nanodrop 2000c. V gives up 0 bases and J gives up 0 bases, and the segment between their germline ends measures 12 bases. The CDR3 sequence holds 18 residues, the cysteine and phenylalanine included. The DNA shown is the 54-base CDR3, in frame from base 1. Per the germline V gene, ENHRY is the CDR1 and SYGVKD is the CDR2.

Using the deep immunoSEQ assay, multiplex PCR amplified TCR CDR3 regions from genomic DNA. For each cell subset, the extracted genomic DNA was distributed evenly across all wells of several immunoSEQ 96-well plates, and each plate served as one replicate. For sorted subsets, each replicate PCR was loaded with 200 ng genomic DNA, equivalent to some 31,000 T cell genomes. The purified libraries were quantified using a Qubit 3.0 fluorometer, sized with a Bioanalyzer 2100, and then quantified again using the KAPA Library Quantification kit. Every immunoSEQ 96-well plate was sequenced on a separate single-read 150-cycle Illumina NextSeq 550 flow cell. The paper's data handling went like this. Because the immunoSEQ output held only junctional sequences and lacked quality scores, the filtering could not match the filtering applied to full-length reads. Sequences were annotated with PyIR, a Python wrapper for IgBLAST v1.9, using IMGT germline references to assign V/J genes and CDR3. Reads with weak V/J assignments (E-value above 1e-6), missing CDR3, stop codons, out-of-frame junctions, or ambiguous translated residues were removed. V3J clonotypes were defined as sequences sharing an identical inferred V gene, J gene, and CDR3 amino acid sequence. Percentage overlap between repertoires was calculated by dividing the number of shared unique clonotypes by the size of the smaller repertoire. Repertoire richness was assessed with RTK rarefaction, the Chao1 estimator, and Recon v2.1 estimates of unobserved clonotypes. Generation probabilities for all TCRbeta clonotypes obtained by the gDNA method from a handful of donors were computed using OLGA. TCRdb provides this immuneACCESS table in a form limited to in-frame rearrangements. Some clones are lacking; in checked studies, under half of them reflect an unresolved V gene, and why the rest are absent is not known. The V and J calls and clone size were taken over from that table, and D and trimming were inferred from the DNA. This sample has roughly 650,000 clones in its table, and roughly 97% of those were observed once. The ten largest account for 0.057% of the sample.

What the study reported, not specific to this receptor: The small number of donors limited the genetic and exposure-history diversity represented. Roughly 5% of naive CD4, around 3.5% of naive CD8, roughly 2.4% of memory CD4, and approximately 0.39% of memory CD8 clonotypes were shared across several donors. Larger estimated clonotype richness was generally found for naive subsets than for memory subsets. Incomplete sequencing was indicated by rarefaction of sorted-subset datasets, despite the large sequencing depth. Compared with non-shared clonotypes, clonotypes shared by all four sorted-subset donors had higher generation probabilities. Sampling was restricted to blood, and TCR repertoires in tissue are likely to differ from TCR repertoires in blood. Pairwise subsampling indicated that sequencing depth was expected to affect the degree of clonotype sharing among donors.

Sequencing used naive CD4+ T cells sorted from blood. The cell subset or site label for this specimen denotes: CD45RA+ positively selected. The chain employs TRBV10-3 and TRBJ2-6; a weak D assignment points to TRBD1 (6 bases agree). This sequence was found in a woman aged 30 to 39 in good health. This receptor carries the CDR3 CAISESVGRGSGANVLTF. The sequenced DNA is TGTGCCATCAGTGAGTCGGTCGGCAGGGGCTCTGGGGCCAACGTCCTGACTTTC.